The rows below give T cell receptor beta chains drawn from one sample of a study of PD-1 blockade in classical Hodgkin lymphoma. This table comes from immunoSEQ multiplex PCR, and its TCRdb copy is limited to in-frame clones, with some not included. The sample carries tens of thousands of clones, 89% recorded once. The source was peripheral blood mononuclear cells (PBMCs), collected before the second cycle of nivolumab. Receptor source: a human donor with classical Hodgkin lymphoma. CDR3s include the opening cysteine and the closing phenylalanine or tryptophan. The D gene is left open where the match is weak. Where a row states a size, it is once, few, many or the class of an expanded clone; other rows omit it.

D: NA; V: TRBV4-1; J: TRBJ2-1; length: 14; size: NA; CDR3: CASSQDGEHNEQFF; DNA: TGCGCCAGCAGCCAAGATGGGGAACACAATGAGCAGTTCTTC
D: NA; V: TRBV7-9; J: TRBJ2-1; length: 19; size: NA; CDR3: CASSRGTGGPPSSYNEQFF; DNA: TGTGCCAGCAGCCGGGGTACCGGGGGGCCCCCCAGCTCCTACAATGAGCAGTTCTTC
D: TRBD1; V: TRBV7-9; J: TRBJ2-2; length: 14; size: NA; CDR3: CASSSRQGAGELFF; DNA: TGTGCCAGCAGCTCTCGACAGGGTGCCGGGGAGCTGTTTTTT
D: NA; V: TRBV18; J: TRBJ2-3; length: 14; size: NA; CDR3: CASSPGTNTDTQYF; DNA: TGTGCCAGCTCACCAGGGACAAACACAGATACGCAGTATTTT
D: TRBD2; V: TRBV6-6; J: TRBJ2-1; length: 13; size: NA; CDR3: CASTGLAGVEQFF; DNA: TGTGCCAGCACCGGACTAGCGGGTGTTGAGCAGTTCTTC
D: TRBD1; V: TRBV5-4; J: TRBJ2-1; length: 17; size: once; CDR3: CASSLGFQAGGLDEQFF; DNA: TGTGCCAGCAGCTTGGGGTTCCAGGCAGGGGGCCTGGATGAGCAGTTCTTC
D: NA; V: TRBV28; J: TRBJ2-7; length: 14; size: NA; CDR3: CASKIGARSYEQYF; DNA: TGTGCCAGCAAAATAGGGGCAAGGTCCTACGAGCAGTACTTC
D: TRBD1; V: TRBV7-8; J: TRBJ2-7; length: 13; size: NA; CDR3: CASSDRAPYEQYF; DNA: TGTGCCAGCAGCGACAGGGCTCCCTACGAGCAGTACTTC
D: NA; V: TRBV7-8; J: TRBJ1-1; length: 14; size: NA; CDR3: CASSHSGVSTEAFF; DNA: TGTGCCAGCAGCCATTCGGGGGTCAGCACTGAAGCTTTCTTT
D: TRBD1; V: TRBV6-5; J: TRBJ2-7; length: 14; size: NA; CDR3: CASSPGTATYEQYF; DNA: TGTGCCAGCAGTCCCGGGACAGCAACCTACGAGCAGTACTTC
D: NA; V: TRBV4-1; J: TRBJ2-1; length: 18; size: NA; CDR3: CASSINNPGHLPGDEQFF; DNA: TGCGCCAGCAGCATAAACAATCCGGGACACCTCCCTGGGGATGAGCAGTTCTTC
D: NA; V: TRBV28; J: TRBJ2-2; length: 15; size: NA; CDR3: CASSYRRSNTGELFF; DNA: TGTGCCAGCAGTTACAGGCGATCGAACACCGGGGAGCTGTTTTTT
D: TRBD2; V: TRBV28; J: TRBJ2-2; length: 18; size: NA; CDR3: CASSSLTSGRHNTGELFF; DNA: TGTGCCAGCAGTTCCCTGACTAGCGGGAGGCACAACACCGGGGAGCTGTTTTTT
D: NA; V: TRBV7-8; J: TRBJ2-5; length: 15; size: once; CDR3: CASSLLAWERETQYF; DNA: TGTGCCAGCAGCTTATTGGCGTGGGAGAGGGAGACCCAGTACTTC
D: NA; V: TRBV5-1; J: TRBJ2-2; length: 14; size: NA; CDR3: CASSFRPGTGELFF; DNA: TGCGCCAGCAGCTTCCGGCCGGGGACCGGGGAGCTGTTTTTT
D: NA; V: TRBV14; J: TRBJ1-4; length: 15; size: NA; CDR3: CASSPLGQSNEKLFF; DNA: TGTGCCAGCAGCCCCCTAGGACAGTCTAATGAAAAACTGTTTTTT
D: TRBD1; V: TRBV11-2; J: TRBJ1-1; length: 15; size: NA; CDR3: CASSLGTGLNTEAFF; DNA: TGTGCCAGCAGCTTAGGGACAGGGTTGAACACTGAAGCTTTCTTT
D: TRBD2; V: TRBV30; J: TRBJ2-1; length: 14; size: NA; CDR3: CAWIRRREVNEQFF; DNA: TGTGCCTGGATCCGACGGCGGGAGGTCAATGAGCAGTTCTTC
D: TRBD2; V: TRBV6-4; J: TRBJ2-7; length: 15; size: NA; CDR3: CASSEAGDPSYEQYF; DNA: TGTGCCAGCAGTGAAGCGGGGGACCCCTCCTACGAGCAGTACTTC
D: TRBD2; V: TRBV5-8; J: TRBJ2-1; length: 18; size: NA; CDR3: CASSPGLANGGSYNEQFF; DNA: TGTGCCAGCAGCCCCGGACTAGCAAACGGGGGCTCCTACAATGAGCAGTTCTTC
D: NA; V: TRBV6-5; J: TRBJ2-7; length: 16; size: NA; CDR3: CASSYNTGTHLDEQYF; DNA: TGTGCCAGCAGTTACAATACCGGGACACATCTCGACGAGCAGTACTTC
D: NA; V: TRBV2; J: TRBJ2-3; length: 13; size: NA; CDR3: CASSDQNTDTQYF; DNA: TGTGCCAGCAGTGACCAAAACACAGATACGCAGTATTTT
D: NA; V: TRBV2; J: TRBJ2-7; length: 15; size: NA; CDR3: CASQDPRGARYEQYF; DNA: TGTGCCAGCCAAGACCCCAGGGGGGCACGGTACGAGCAGTACTTC
D: NA; V: TRBV27; J: TRBJ2-5; length: 12; size: NA; CDR3: CASSLIRGTQYF; DNA: TGTGCCAGCAGTTTGATTCGTGGGACCCAGTACTTC
D: NA; V: TRBV27; J: TRBJ2-7; length: 11; size: NA; CDR3: CASSLFDEQYF; DNA: TGTGCCAGCAGTTTGTTTGACGAGCAGTACTTC
D: TRBD1; V: TRBV19; J: TRBJ1-5; length: 15; size: few; CDR3: CASSPRDRRNQPQHF; DNA: TGTGCCAGTAGTCCCCGGGACAGGCGCAATCAGCCCCAGCATTTT
D: TRBD1; V: TRBV29-1; J: TRBJ2-1; length: 14; size: NA; CDR3: CSVFGQGGANEQFF; DNA: TGCAGCGTTTTCGGACAGGGGGGAGCCAATGAGCAGTTCTTC
D: TRBD1; V: TRBV6-1; J: TRBJ2-7; length: 12; size: NA; CDR3: CASSEVRGQGYF; DNA: TGTGCCAGCAGTGAAGTAAGGGGACAGGGTTACTTC
D: NA; V: TRBV4-1; J: TRBJ2-5; length: 13; size: NA; CDR3: CASSQDAEETQYF; DNA: TGCGCCAGCAGCCAAGATGCTGAAGAGACCCAGTACTTC
D: NA; V: TRBV29-1; J: TRBJ2-5; length: 16; size: NA; CDR3: CSVGGLPGIGWETQYF; DNA: TGCAGCGTTGGGGGTTTACCGGGGATAGGGTGGGAGACCCAGTACTTC
D: NA; V: TRBV2; J: TRBJ1-3; length: 16; size: NA; CDR3: CASSVYRTASGNTIYF; DNA: TGTGCCAGCAGTGTATACCGAACAGCCTCTGGAAACACCATATATTTT
D: TRBD2; V: TRBV5-1; J: TRBJ2-1; length: 16; size: NA; CDR3: CASSPMGLAAYNEQFF; DNA: TGCGCCAGCAGCCCCATGGGACTAGCGGCCTACAATGAGCAGTTCTTC
D: TRBD1; V: TRBV12-5; J: TRBJ2-2; length: 16; size: NA; CDR3: CASGQRTGDKPGELFF; DNA: TGTGCTAGTGGCCAAAGGACAGGGGATAAGCCCGGGGAGCTGTTTTTT
D: TRBD1; V: TRBV7-8; J: TRBJ2-7; length: 15; size: NA; CDR3: CASSIDRGASYEQYF; DNA: TGTGCCAGCAGCATAGACAGGGGCGCCTCCTACGAGCAGTACTTC
D: NA; V: TRBV10-3; J: TRBJ1-6; length: 14; size: NA; CDR3: CAISETGRNSPLHF; DNA: TGTGCCATCAGTGAGACAGGGCGGAATTCACCCCTCCACTTT
D: TRBD1; V: TRBV7-3; J: TRBJ1-1; length: 13; size: NA; CDR3: CASSWNRGYEAFF; DNA: TGTGCCAGCAGCTGGAACAGGGGGTATGAAGCTTTCTTT
D: TRBD2; V: TRBV27; J: TRBJ2-3; length: 17; size: NA; CDR3: CASSLMGLAAHTDTQYF; DNA: TGTGCCAGCAGTTTAATGGGACTAGCGGCACACACAGATACGCAGTATTTT
D: TRBD1; V: TRBV18; J: TRBJ1-4; length: 16; size: NA; CDR3: CASSPGFGTANEKLFF; DNA: TGTGCCAGCTCACCTGGTTTCGGGACAGCTAATGAAAAACTGTTTTTT
D: NA; V: TRBV19; J: TRBJ2-2; length: 15; size: NA; CDR3: CASSTYRENTGELFF; DNA: TGTGCCAGTAGTACCTACAGGGAGAACACCGGGGAGCTGTTTTTT
D: NA; V: TRBV7-9; J: TRBJ2-2; length: 14; size: NA; CDR3: CASSLGVYTGELFF; DNA: TGTGCCAGCAGCTTAGGCGTGTACACCGGGGAGCTGTTTTTT